These 13 T cell receptor beta chains came from one sample sequenced in a study of cytomegalovirus exposure and HLA in healthy donors. The PCR contained 60 Vbeta and 13 Jbeta primers. The table came from immunoSEQ multiplex PCR; TCRdb's copy has only in-frame clones and leaves some out. This table holds more than 50,000 clones, approximately 70% found once. Sequencing was carried out using PBMCs. All receptors derive from a woman between 50 and 59 years old in good health and CMV-seropositive.

This clone was counted between two and nine times. The chain has TRBV6-5 and TRBJ2-1; weak D call: TRBD2 (6 bases). The V gene lost 2 bases and the J gene lost 7 bases, with 15 bases spanning the gap. CDR1 MNHEY and CDR2 SVGAGI come from the germline V gene. The CDR3 is 15 residues long. The CDR3: CASSYRRVKVNEQFF. The CDR3 nucleotides are TGTGCCAGCAGTTACCGGAGGGTCAAGGTAAATGAGCAGTTCTTC.

The rearrangement joins TRBV5-6 to TRBJ1-4; 9 nucleotides line up with TRBD1. V shed 3 bases and J 9 bases; nucleotides not matched to a gene: 9. The germline V gene has CDR1 SGHDT and CDR2 YYEEEE. The CDR3 is 15 amino acids. CDR3 nucleotides: TGTGCCAGCAGCTCGAAGACCGGGACAGGGAAAAAACTGTTTTTT. It is translated as CASSSKTGTGKKLFF.

The rearrangement links TRBV29-1 to TRBJ2-3; D is possibly TRBD1 (7 bases). CDR3 size: 17 residues. Trimming shortened V by 7 bases and J by 2 bases, and 25 bases separated the two germline ends. Looked up from germline, CDR1 is SQVTM and CDR2 is ANQGSEA. The CDR3 nucleotides are TGCAGCGCCAGGGGGGCTTGGGTAGTGGGGTCCACAGATACGCAGTATTTT. This sequence encodes CSARGAWVVGSTDTQYF.

This clone was observed once. Germline and junction disagree at one end, which may indicate a read error. The gene calls are TRBV7-3 and TRBJ1-1, with unresolved D. Germline assignment: CDR1 SGHTA and CDR2 FQGTGA. There are 13 residues in the CDR3. The CDR3 protein is CASSESKNSEAFF. CDR3 in DNA: TGTGCCAGCAGCGAAAGTAAGAACTCTGAAGCTTTCTTT.

The rearrangement links TRBV7-9 to TRBJ1-4, with no clear D. This CDR3 is built from 13 residues. Trimming shortened V by 5 bases and J by 4 bases, and 8 bases separated the two germline ends. CDR1 and CDR2 from the germline V gene are SEHNR and FQNEAQ (reference sequence). CDR3 loop: CASSAALNEKLFF. The CDR3 DNA is TGTGCCAGCAGCGCGGCCCTTAATGAAAAACTGTTTTTT.

The chain combines TRBV5-4 with TRBJ1-2; TRBD1 is a possible D gene (5 bases). Germline CDR1 SGHNT, CDR2 YYREEE (reference sequence). CDR3 length equals 15 residues. The ends were cut back, 6 bases at V and 4 bases at J, with 19 bases in the middle. The CDR3 here is CASTPGHLLPYGYTF. The CDR3 coding sequence is TGTGCCAGCACCCCCGGACACCTCCTCCCCTATGGCTACACCTTC.

This clone was found a few times. The chain uses TRBV4-3 and TRBJ2-1, with unresolved D. V was shortened by 1 base and J by 4 bases, with 5 bases between the two germline ends. The CDR3 contains 13 residues. Germline lookup yields CDR1 LGHNA and CDR2 YSLEER. CDR3 DNA sequence: TGCGCCAGCAGCCAAGGAGCTTACAATGAGCAGTTCTTC. Protein product: CASSQGAYNEQFF.

V usage is TRBV6-1 and J usage is TRBJ1-1, with D possibly matching TRBD1 (6 bases). The germline V and J ends were trimmed by 5 bases and 9 bases, with 16 bases remaining between them. This CDR3 spans 13 amino acids. The germline V gene encodes CDR1 MNHNS and CDR2 SASEGT. CDR3 DNA: TGTGCCAGCAGTCCCCCGGACAGTCCCAAAGCTTTCTTT. Its translation is CASSPPDSPKAFF.

The chain combines TRBV18 with TRBJ2-7; 7 bases map to TRBD1. The CDR3 has 15 residues. V shed 0 bases, J shed 0 bases, and the junction held 2 bases outside the gene matches. In germline, CDR1 is KGHSH, CDR2 LQKENI. The CDR3 DNA reads TGTGCCAGCTCACCACCGTCAGGGGGCTCCTACGAGCAGTACTTC. It translates to CASSPPSGGSYEQYF.

The rearrangement links TRBV27 to TRBJ1-5, with TRBD1 as a possible D gene (5 bases). Trimming took off 1 base at V and 6 bases at J, with 13 bases between the two ends. Germline V CDR1 and CDR2: MNHEY, SMNVEV (reference sequence). The CDR3 has 15 amino acids. CDR3 coding DNA: TGTGCCAGCAGTTTATTCCAGGGAGCGGGTCAGCCCCAGCATTTT. Amino acid sequence: CASSLFQGAGQPQHF.

This clone occurred a few times. The V and J genes are TRBV5-6 and TRBJ2-2; TRBD1 matches 7 bases. The CDR3 has 16 residues. Germline V gene lookup returns CDR1 SGHDT and CDR2 YYEEEE. J lost 0 bases, V lost 0 bases, and 2 bases had no gene match. For the CDR3, the DNA is TGTGCCAGCAGCTTGGGAGGGACAGCGAACACCGGGGAGCTGTTTTTT. Protein product: CASSLGGTANTGELFF. Based on the CDR3 plus reference TRBV5-6 and TRBJ2-2, the full variable domain is DAGVTQSPTHLIKTRGQQVTLRCSPKSGHDTVSWYQQALGQGPQFIFQYYEEEERQRGNFPDRFSGHQFPNYSSELNVNALLLGDSALYLCASSLGGTANTGELFFGEGSRLTVL.

This chain links TRBV7-2 with TRBJ2-1, with D unresolved. Germline V gives CDR1 SGHTA, CDR2 FQGNSA. This CDR3 is built from 14 residues. Trimming left V 5 bases short and J 5 bases short, with 13 bases between. CDR3 amino acids: CASSRTSLNNEQFF. In nucleotides, the CDR3 is TGTGCCAGCAGCCGCACCTCACTTAACAATGAGCAGTTCTTC.

In its sample, this clone was seen once. The chain joins TRBV27 to TRBJ2-4; 8 bases match TRBD1. J was trimmed by 4 bases and V by 2 bases; bases with no gene match: 1. In germline, CDR1 is MNHEY, CDR2 SMNVEV (reference sequence). The length of the CDR3 is 14 residues. CDR3 amino acids: CASSLDRGKNIQYF. In DNA, the CDR3 is TGTGCCAGCAGTTTAGACAGGGGAAAAAACATTCAGTACTTC.